The present TCR beta chain was sequenced within a study of blood T cell repertoires in COVID-19. At the level of the study: The United States, Italy and Spain provided the acute and convalescent COVID-19 samples.

The CDR3 length is 18 residues. Trimming cost V 5 bases and J 2 bases; bases outside gene matches: 17. Germline V lookup: CDR1 MNHEY, CDR2 SMNVEV (reference sequence). Self-reported history from a screening survey and questionnaire set each donor's cohort. All recovered Cohort 3 donors got two negative PCRs, got clearance, or saw symptom resolution. TCRdb's table, derived via immunoSEQ multiplex PCR, lists solely in-frame clones and lacks some. Among 200,000 or so clones, about 86% were seen once, and the ten largest hold 6.5% to 9.5%. The receptor comes from a man aged 35 to 55 who had recovered from COVID-19. The rearrangement links TRBV27 to TRBJ2-7, with 8 bases aligning to TRBD2. Sample: PBMCs or T cells enriched from blood (not recorded which). This CDR3 is CASSLQPPTGTSAYEQYF. The CDR3 bases are TGTGCCAGCAGTCTCCAACCTCCGACCGGGACTAGTGCCTACGAGCAGTACTTC.